This T cell receptor beta chain is drawn from a study of T cell responses to AZD1222 COVID-19 vaccine. Study results and caveats: Spike was spanned by vaccine-associated CD4 TCRs, which were dominant at 160-218 and 743-854.

Profiling relied on immunoSEQ multiplex PCR, and the TCRdb table lists in-frame clones only, not all of them. The sample lists under 150,000 clones, 70% to 90% occurring once. It was second doses at about 4 or about 12 weeks that were pooled. This clone has only one observation. Its antigen is undetermined. With 2 bases removed from V and 6 bases from J, the gap between germline ends came to 6 bases. Germline-derived CDR1 and CDR2 are DFQATT and SNEGSKA (reference sequence). This CDR3 is built from 11 residues. V and J are TRBV20-1 and TRBJ2-3, with unresolved D. The starting material was peripheral blood, obtained 28 days after the second AZD1222 dose. The receptor was isolated from an adult who received the AZD1222 COVID-19 vaccine. CDR3: CSARRGDTQYF. The CDR3 region has the DNA TGCAGTGCTAGACGCGGCGATACGCAGTATTTT.